The 11 T cell receptor beta chains reported below all come from one sample, sequenced in a study of blood T cell repertoires in COVID-19. The data were produced by immunoSEQ multiplex PCR, yet TCRdb's version contains in-frame clones alone and is incomplete. The sample lists approximately 110,000 clones; more than 75% were seen once. The sample comprised peripheral blood. Source of these receptors: a human donor in a cohort sampled during active COVID-19.

This clone was picked up one time. The chain joins TRBV11-2 to TRBJ1-2, with a weak D call TRBD1 (5 bases). The V end lost 4 bases, the J end lost 4 bases, and 16 bases lay between the germline ends. Per germline, CDR1 SGHAT and CDR2 FQNNGV. The CDR3 has 15 amino acids. The CDR3 protein is CASSSPKTGVYGYTF. The CDR3 DNA reads TGTGCCAGCAGCTCACCTAAGACGGGGGTCTATGGCTACACCTTC.

This clone was observed a handful of times. The chain carries TRBV24-1 and TRBJ2-7, with D possibly matching TRBD2 (5 bases). The CDR3 runs to 14 residues. CDR1 KGHDR and CDR2 SFDVKD come from the germline V gene. Deletions cut 6 bases from V and 0 bases from J, with 11 bases between. The CDR3 DNA reads as TGTGCCACCAGTTTAGCGAATAGCTCCTACGAGCAGTACTTC. This codes for CATSLANSSYEQYF.

The CDR3 spells CASSLSGSYNEQFF. For the CDR3, the DNA is TGTGCCAGCAGCCTCAGCGGCTCCTACAATGAGCAGTTCTTC. The rearrangement links TRBV5-6 to TRBJ2-1, with a possible D match to TRBD2 (5 bases). Germline V gives CDR1 SGHDT, CDR2 YYEEEE. The CDR3 loop spans 14 amino acids. V was cut by 4 bases and J by 0 bases, with 8 bases left in between.

The rearrangement joins TRBV5-1 to TRBJ1-4; D unclear. Germline loops: CDR1 SGHRS, CDR2 YFSETQ. The CDR3 is 16 amino acids. Trimming cost V 3 bases and J 0 bases, with 12 bases left between them. CDR3 sequence reads: CASSSTVGTTNEKLFF. In DNA form, the CDR3 reads TGCGCCAGCAGCTCTACCGTCGGGACAACTAATGAAAAACTGTTTTTT.

The chain recombines TRBV9 with TRBJ2-3, with TRBD2 as a possible D gene (6 bases). Trimming shortened V by 0 bases and J by 0 bases, and 8 bases separated the two germline ends. Germline loops: CDR1 SGDLS, CDR2 YYNGEE. This CDR3 spans 15 amino acids. The CDR3 loop is CASSVGGASTDTQYF. CDR3 bases: TGTGCCAGCAGCGTAGGCGGGGCTAGCACAGATACGCAGTATTTT.

This clone has more than one count but fewer than ten. J is TRBJ1-4 and V is TRBV29-1; no reliable D call. Looked up from germline, CDR1 is SQVTM and CDR2 is ANQGSEA. Trimming shortened V by 0 bases and J by 10 bases, and 12 bases separated the two germline ends. There are 13 residues in the CDR3. CDR3 amino acids: CSVEDAGNRKLFF. Here the CDR3 DNA reads TGCAGCGTTGAAGATGCGGGAAACAGAAAACTGTTTTTT.

V gene TRBV4-1 combines with J gene TRBJ2-2, with 9 bases identical to TRBD2. CDR3 length equals 18 residues. The V and J ends lost 0 bases and 6 bases, in that order; junction bases with no gene match: 11. Germline CDR1 MGHRA, CDR2 YSYEKL. The CDR3 bases are TGCGCCAGCAGCCAAGATAGTTTTGCGGGAGGGCCCCCCGGGGAGCTGTTTTTT. Protein: CASSQDSFAGGPPGELFF.

Points on this clone: One end of the junction does not line up with germline, which may come from a read error. V and J are TRBV7-7 and TRBJ2-2; TRBD2 matches at 7 bases. The length of the CDR3 is 15 residues. The germline V gene encodes CDR1 SSHAT and CDR2 FNYEAQ (reference sequence). As DNA, the CDR3 is TGTGCTAGCAGCTTTCTAGCGGAGAACACCGGGGAGCTGTTTTTT. It is translated as CASSFLAENTGELFF.

The V and J genes are TRBV6-6 and TRBJ1-1; 7 bases are shared with TRBD1. The CDR3 has 15 residues. Germline-derived CDR1 and CDR2 are MNHNY and SVGAGI (reference sequence). The junction had 5 bases not matched to a gene; V was cut back by 0 bases and J by 4 bases. CDR3 region: CASSYSTGLGTEAFF. In nucleotides, the CDR3 is TGTGCCAGCAGTTACTCGACAGGGCTGGGCACTGAAGCTTTCTTT.

The rearrangement joins TRBV25-1 to TRBJ2-3; 7 nucleotides match TRBD1. The germline CDR1 and CDR2 sequences are MGHDK and SYGVNS. This CDR3 has 16 residues. With 3 bases clipped from V and 1 base from J, the junction kept 7 bases outside the gene matches. CDR3 DNA sequence: TGTGCCAGCAGTGAGGGTAGGGGGCGTGGCACAGATACGCAGTATTTT. It yields the protein CASSEGRGRGTDTQYF.

The rearrangement links TRBV7-3 to TRBJ2-7, with a possible D match to TRBD2 (6 bases). V was clipped by 5 bases and J by 6 bases, with 20 bases between them. CDR3 size: 15 residues. The germline V gene has CDR1 SGHTA and CDR2 FQGTGA. In nucleotides, the CDR3 is TGTGCCAGCAGCCCCCGTTCGGGGGTCTACGCCGAGCAGTACTTC. Translated: CASSPRSGVYAEQYF.